The next 24 T cell receptor beta chains were all read from a single sample in a study of blood T cell repertoires in COVID-19. TCRdb's table, derived via immunoSEQ multiplex PCR, lists solely in-frame clones and lacks some. The table lists roughly 140,000 clones, over 75% of them singletons. The sample consisted of PBMCs or T cells enriched from blood (not recorded which). Every receptor here comes from a man over 45 in a cohort exposed to, infected with or recovered from COVID-19 (not recorded which).

V is TRBV28 and J is TRBJ2-7; D is perhaps TRBD2 (6 bases). This CDR3 contains 13 residues. Trimming removed 5 bases at V and 3 bases at J, with 11 bases between. Germline V gene data show CDR1 as MDHEN and CDR2 as SYDVKM. The CDR3 loop reads CASSPPDYYEQYF. The CDR3 DNA sequence: TGTGCCAGCAGTCCGCCGGACTACTACGAGCAGTACTTC.

This sequence joins TRBV15 and TRBJ2-7; no clear D gene. The CDR3 has 14 amino acids. Trimming removed 0 bases from V and 2 bases from J, with 8 bases in between. Germline values: CDR1 LNHNV, CDR2 YYDKDF (reference sequence). CDR3 protein: CATSRDGLTYEQYF. CDR3 bases: TGTGCCACCAGCAGAGATGGCCTTACCTACGAGCAGTACTTC.

The chain couples TRBV5-8 to TRBJ2-1; 15 bases are shared with TRBD2. CDR3 length: 16 residues. V was pared by 4 bases and J by 8 bases, with 7 bases of the junction left unmatched. Germline V gene sequence: CDR1 SGHTS, CDR2 YDEGEE. The CDR3 nucleotides read TGTGCCAGCAGCAAATCCGGGACTAGCGGGAGGCATGAGCAGTTCTTC. Its translation is CASSKSGTSGRHEQFF.

V gene TRBV29-1 combines with J gene TRBJ2-2; D remains ambiguous. The CDR3 totals 11 residues. Trimming pared 6 bases from V and 3 bases from J, leaving 5 bases between. Per the germline V gene, CDR1 is SQVTM and CDR2 is ANQGSEA. CDR3 coding DNA: TGCAGCGTGCGATACACCGGGGAGCTGTTTTTT. Amino acids: CSVRYTGELFF.

The chain joins TRBV11-3 to TRBJ2-2; 10 nucleotides line up with TRBD1. The CDR3 is made up of 15 amino acids. Losses at the gene ends were 4 bases for V and 4 bases for J; bases not matched to a gene: 3. Per germline, CDR1 SGHNT and CDR2 YENEEA. This CDR3 reads CASSSRQGATGELFF. The CDR3 nucleotides are TGTGCCAGCAGCTCCCGACAGGGGGCCACCGGGGAGCTGTTTTTT.

CDR3 in DNA: TGTGCCAGCAGCGTTTCAGGGGTCGGAAACACCATATATTTT. Its protein is CASSVSGVGNTIYF. This chain joins TRBV9 and TRBJ1-3, with a possible D match to TRBD1 (6 bases). Germline CDR1 and CDR2: SGDLS and YYNGEE. Trimming took 2 bases from V and 4 from J, leaving 10 bases between them. The CDR3 contains 14 residues.

The chain joins TRBV28 to TRBJ1-3; D is undetermined. There are 17 residues in the CDR3. Germline V gene sequence: CDR1 MDHEN, CDR2 SYDVKM. Deletions cut 1 base from V and 0 bases from J, with 13 bases between. CDR3 nucleotide sequence: TGTGCCAGCAGTTTATTCGCTGAGTCCTCCTCTGGAAACACCATATATTTT. Encoded protein: CASSLFAESSSGNTIYF.

The table lists this clone with a count of one. One junction end disagrees with the germline gene, perhaps due to a read error. The chain joins TRBV18 to TRBJ2-3; D may be TRBD1 (5 bases). CDR1 is KGHSH, CDR2 LQKENI, per germline. The CDR3 sequence is 17 residues long. CDR3 region: CASSPPGMTVMADTQYF. Here the CDR3 DNA reads TGTGCCAGCTCTCCACCAGGGATGACAGTCATGGCAGATACGCAGTATTTT.

This CDR3 is CASSQTGAEAFF. CDR3 coding DNA: TGTGCCAGCAGTCAGACAGGGGCTGAAGCTTTCTTT. The chain carries TRBV7-9 and TRBJ1-1; 8 bases are shared with TRBD1. The junction had 3 bases not matched to a gene; V was cut back by 6 bases and J by 6 bases. Germline assignment: CDR1 SEHNR and CDR2 FQNEAQ (reference sequence). CDR3 length equals 12 residues.

The rearrangement links TRBV10-3 to TRBJ2-3; 8 bases fit TRBD2. Germline CDR1 ENHRY, CDR2 SYGVKD. With V trimmed by 5 bases and J by 5 bases, 12 bases remained unmatched. The CDR3 contains 16 residues. CDR3 sequence (DNA): TGTGCCATCAGTCCAGCGCCCCCGGGGGGGGTAGATACGCAGTATTTT. Protein sequence: CAISPAPPGGVDTQYF.

This clone was detected once. V is TRBV5-6 and J is TRBJ2-7, with D hard to call. The CDR3 runs to 14 residues. Germline V lookup: CDR1 SGHDT, CDR2 YYEEEE. Trimming stripped 2 bases from V and 0 bases from J, with 9 bases between. The CDR3 here is CASSFGPGSYEQYF. The CDR3 DNA reads TGTGCCAGCAGCTTCGGTCCAGGCTCCTACGAGCAGTACTTC.

The chain combines TRBV7-2 with TRBJ1-1; perhaps TRBD1 as D (6 bases). This CDR3 is built from 14 residues. With 2 bases removed from V and 3 bases from J, the gap between germline ends came to 10 bases. Germline CDR1 is SGHTA and CDR2 is FQGNSA. The DNA for the CDR3 is TGTGCCAGCAGCTTAAGACAGGCCTACACTGAAGCTTTCTTT. It yields the protein CASSLRQAYTEAFF. The full variable domain, with the rest looked up from reference TRBV7-2 and TRBJ1-1, is GAGVSQSPSNKVTEKGKDVELRCDPISGHTALYWYRQSLGQGLEFLIYFQGNSAPDKSGLPSDRFSAERTGGSVSTLTIQRTQQEDSAVYLCASSLRQAYTEAFFGQGTRLTVV.

Only a few counts were recorded for this clone. This sequence joins TRBV29-1 and TRBJ2-7; 8 bases line up with TRBD2. CDR3 length: 14 amino acids. CDR1 is SQVTM and CDR2 is ANQGSEA in the germline V gene. V gave up 1 base and J gave up 0 bases; unmatched junction bases: 2. DNA for the CDR3: TGCAGCGTTGAAGTTAGCGGGACCTCCTACGAGCAGTACTTC. Amino acid sequence: CSVEVSGTSYEQYF.

The chain is built from TRBV20-1 and TRBJ2-5; TRBD1 agrees at 7 bases. The CDR3 is 11 residues long. From germline, CDR1 is DFQATT and CDR2 SNEGSKA (reference sequence). The CDR3 loop is CSADREETQYF. CDR3 DNA: TGCAGCGCCGACAGGGAAGAGACCCAGTACTTC.

In DNA, the CDR3 is TGCGCCAGCAGTGATTCCGGGACAGGGACCATGAACACTGAAGCTTTCTTT. This sequence encodes CASSDSGTGTMNTEAFF. The chain carries TRBV10-1 and TRBJ1-1, with 9 bases aligning to TRBD1. This CDR3 is 17 amino acids long. In germline, CDR1 is WNHNN, CDR2 SYGVQD (reference sequence). With V trimmed by 3 bases and J by 0 bases, 8 bases remained unmatched.

V and J are TRBV4-2 and TRBJ2-7; no reliable D call. The CDR3 loop spans 13 amino acids. V lost 0 bases and J 6 bases, leaving 9 bases between the germline ends. The germline CDR1 and CDR2 sequences are LGHNA and YNFKEQ. In DNA form, the CDR3 reads TGTGCCAGCAGCCAAGAAAGTCCCGGCGAGCAGTACTTC. It specifies CASSQESPGEQYF.

This clone was detected once. The rearrangement joins TRBV3-1 (or the pseudogene TRBV3-2) to TRBJ1-6, with 7 bases that match TRBD1. The CDR3 has 14 amino acids. J gave up 8 bases and V 6 bases, and 7 bases lay outside the gene matches. Germline CDR1 reads LGHDT; CDR2 reads YNNKEL (reference sequence). CDR3 sequence reads: CASSSGQDYSPLHF. In nucleotides, the CDR3 is TGTGCCAGCAGTTCTGGACAGGATTATTCACCCCTCCACTTT.

The chain uses TRBV6-5 and TRBJ2-7; perhaps TRBD2 as D (6 bases). Germline V CDR1 and CDR2: MNHEY, SVGAGI. V lost 5 bases and J 5 bases, leaving 16 bases between the germline ends. This CDR3 is 14 amino acids long. The CDR3 DNA reads TGTGCCAGCAGTCGCGGGGATAAAAGCAACGAGCAGTACTTC. Protein product: CASSRGDKSNEQYF.

The chain has TRBV6-5 and TRBJ1-5, with D possibly matching TRBD1 (6 bases). CDR1 is MNHEY and CDR2 is SVGAGI in the germline V gene. V lost 6 bases and J 3 bases, leaving 12 bases between the germline ends. This CDR3 has 14 amino acids. The CDR3 coding sequence is TGTGCCAGCAGAGGCCCAGGGGACAATCAGCCCCAGCATTTT. It translates to CASRGPGDNQPQHF.

This chain connects TRBV9 to TRBJ2-7, with a tentative D call TRBD1 (6 bases). This CDR3 has 14 amino acids. CDR1 and CDR2 from the germline V gene are SGDLS and YYNGEE. V lost 4 bases and J 2 bases, leaving 13 bases between the germline ends. The CDR3 coding sequence is TGTGCCAGCAGCCCAAAAGGGGGTGCCTACGAGCAGTACTTC. Protein: CASSPKGGAYEQYF. The variable domain in full, completed from reference TRBV9 and TRBJ2-7, reads DSGVTQTPKHLITATGQRVTLRCSPRSGDLSVYWYQQSLDQGLQFLIQYYNGEERAKGNILERFSAQQFPDLHSELNLSSLELGDSALYFCASSPKGGAYEQYFGPGTRLTVT.

The genes are TRBV9 and TRBJ2-5; 10 positions match TRBD2. This CDR3 comprises 15 residues. V lost 3 bases, J lost 4 bases, and 6 bases stayed unmatched. Germline assignment: CDR1 SGDLS and CDR2 YYNGEE. The CDR3 region has the DNA TGTGCCAGCAGCGGGAGCGGGGGGGCGGGAGAGACCCAGTACTTC. It translates to CASSGSGGAGETQYF.

J is TRBJ1-2 and V is TRBV28, with no clear D. Germline CDR1 MDHEN, CDR2 SYDVKM. This CDR3 spans 12 amino acids. Trimming took off 3 bases at V and 4 bases at J, with 6 bases between the two ends. The CDR3 loop reads CASSFEGYGYTF. In nucleotides, the CDR3 is TGTGCCAGCAGTTTCGAGGGCTATGGCTACACCTTC.

The CDR3 nucleotides are TGTGCCAGCAGCCGAGACCTAGCGGGAGGACCGAACACCGGGGAGCTGTTTTTT. Amino acids: CASSRDLAGGPNTGELFF. V is TRBV7-8 and J is TRBJ2-2, with TRBD2 identical over 11 bases. This CDR3 region has 18 residues. Germline V gene lookup returns CDR1 SGHVS and CDR2 FQNEAQ. Trimming removed 5 bases from V and 0 bases from J; junction bases left unmatched: 8.

The DNA of the CDR3 is TGCAGTGCTAGGCGACAGTCCGAGCAGTACTTC. Its protein is CSARRQSEQYF. This chain uses TRBV20-1 with TRBJ2-7; perhaps TRBD1 as D (5 bases). Trimming left V 3 bases short and J 6 bases short, with 9 bases between. Germline lookup yields CDR1 DFQATT and CDR2 SNEGSKA (reference sequence). There are 11 residues in the CDR3.